Below, 6 T cell receptor beta chains from the same sample are listed, as sequenced in a study of blood T cell repertoires in COVID-19. Sequenced by immunoSEQ multiplex PCR; TCRdb stores in-frame clones only, minus some. The sample carries about 48,000 clones, about nine tenths recorded once. The specimen sequenced was peripheral blood. These receptors were obtained from a woman of 80 years or more with COVID-19, enrolled during active disease.

This clone was seen more than once but under ten times. The rearrangement joins TRBV28 to TRBJ1-4, with a weak D call TRBD1 (5 bases). Trimming pared 2 bases from V and 0 bases from J, leaving 10 bases between. The CDR3 length is 16 residues. The germline gives CDR1 MDHEN, CDR2 SYDVKM. The CDR3 DNA reads as TGTGCCAGCAGTTTAAAAGGGGCCACAACTAATGAAAAACTGTTTTTT. Protein product: CASSLKGATTNEKLFF.

The rearrangement joins TRBV4-1 to TRBJ2-1; 7 nucleotides agree with TRBD2. Trimming at V came to 4 bases and at J to 10 bases, leaving 13 bases not matched to a gene. The germline V gene encodes CDR1 MGHRA and CDR2 YSYEKL. The CDR3 totals 15 residues. The CDR3 sequence: CASSLLVAGHGEQFF. CDR3 nucleotides: TGCGCCAGCAGCCTTCTGGTAGCGGGCCACGGGGAGCAGTTCTTC.

The genes are TRBV28 and TRBJ2-3; 7 positions agree with TRBD1. CDR1 and CDR2 (germline): MDHEN, SYDVKM. J gave up 1 base and V 6 bases, and 7 bases lay outside the gene matches. CDR3 length equals 15 residues. The CDR3 region has the DNA TGTGCCAGCAGCTCACCAGGACAGGGCACAGATACGCAGTATTTT. Residues: CASSSPGQGTDTQYF.

This chain links TRBV7-9 with TRBJ2-1, with D possibly matching TRBD2 (6 bases). The germline gives CDR1 SEHNR, CDR2 FQNEAQ (reference sequence). The V end lost 6 bases, the J end lost 5 bases, and 17 bases lay between the germline ends. The length of the CDR3 is 15 residues. The CDR3 DNA sequence: TGTGCCAGCAGTCTAGGGGCGGGAAGGAACAATGAGCAGTTCTTC. Its protein product is CASSLGAGRNNEQFF.

The chain uses TRBV6-1 and TRBJ1-2, with D possibly matching TRBD1 (5 bases). The germline V and J ends were trimmed by 3 bases and 6 bases, with 17 bases remaining between them. Germline loops: CDR1 MNHNS, CDR2 SASEGT. The CDR3 runs to 15 residues. The CDR3, as DNA: TGTGCCAGCAGTGACGGGTCCACAGGCGTAAATGGCTACACCTTC. This sequence encodes CASSDGSTGVNGYTF.

V and J are TRBV24-1 and TRBJ2-1, with 8 positions matching TRBD2. This CDR3 is 16 amino acids long. The V and J ends lost 4 bases and 6 bases, in that order; junction bases with no gene match: 10. Germline V gene data show CDR1 as KGHDR and CDR2 as SFDVKD. The CDR3 reads CATSDPSGRGFNEQFF. CDR3 bases: TGTGCCACCAGTGACCCGAGCGGGAGAGGGTTCAATGAGCAGTTCTTC.